A selection of T cell receptor beta chains follows, all from one sample in a study of blood T cell repertoires in COVID-19. Produced via immunoSEQ multiplex PCR; TCRdb's table is partial and in-frame only. The sample includes 240,000 or so clones, about 84% of them seen just once. Sequenced: peripheral blood. All receptors derive from a man of 80 years or more with acute or convalescent COVID-19. Both conserved end residues are part of each CDR3. D genes are given only for firm matches. Size tells how often a clone was seen (once, few, many) or the class of an expanded clone, and some rows leave it out.

J	D	V	size	length	DNA	CDR3
TRBJ2-1	TRBD2	TRBV2	.	14	TGTGCCAGCAGGGTAGCGGGAGGGGGCAATGAGCAGTTCTTC	CASRVAGGGNEQFF
TRBJ2-6	.	TRBV11-3	.	14	TGTGCCAGCAGCCCAGGGTATGGGGCCAACGTCCTGACTTTC	CASSPGYGANVLTF
TRBJ2-2	TRBD1	TRBV2	.	17	TGTGCCAGCAGTGAATTAGGGACAGGGGGAAGATCCGGGGAGCTGTTTTTT	CASSELGTGGRSGELFF
TRBJ2-1	.	TRBV18	.	14	TGTGCCAGCTCACTCCCCCGCTCCTACAATGAGCAGTTCTTC	CASSLPRSYNEQFF
TRBJ2-7	TRBD1	TRBV10-3	.	15	TGTGCCATCAGGGGGCCCGGACAGGGACCCTACGAGCAGTACTTC	CAIRGPGQGPYEQYF
TRBJ2-7	.	TRBV7-2	.	13	TGTGCCAGCAGCTTAGGCAGGGATTACGAGCAGTACTTC	CASSLGRDYEQYF
TRBJ2-5	.	TRBV29-1	.	13	TGCAGCGTTGAAGTCACAGTACGGGAGACCCAGTACTTC	CSVEVTVRETQYF
TRBJ2-3	.	TRBV5-1	.	16	TGCGCCAGCAGCTCCTCCGGCGGGGGCCTCACAGATACGCAGTATTTT	CASSSSGGGLTDTQYF
TRBJ2-7	TRBD2	TRBV10-2	.	15	TGCGCCAGCAGTGAGCCCAGCGGGGGGCTCTACGAGCAGTACTTC	CASSEPSGGLYEQYF
TRBJ1-5	.	TRBV5-6	few	15	TGTGCCAGCAGCTCAGGAGACAGTCGCAATCAGCCCCAGCATTTT	CASSSGDSRNQPQHF
TRBJ1-2	TRBD1	TRBV28	few	15	TGTGCCAGCAGTCCGCCCAGGACAGGGACCTATGGCTACACCTTC	CASSPPRTGTYGYTF
TRBJ2-2	.	TRBV5-6	.	12	TGTGCCAGCAGTCGGGGGACCGGGGAGCTGTTTTTT	CASSRGTGELFF
TRBJ1-3	.	TRBV6-5	.	15	TGTGCCAGCAGTATACAGGCAGGCTCTGGAAACACCATATATTTT	CASSIQAGSGNTIYF
TRBJ2-2	.	TRBV3-1/TRBV3-2	.	14	TGTGCCAGCACCTCAAGGGGACATGCCGGGGAGCTGTTTTTT	CASTSRGHAGELFF
TRBJ1-2	TRBD1	TRBV4-2	.	16	TGTGCCAGCAGCCAAGACCTCGGACAGGCCAACTATGGCTACACCTTC	CASSQDLGQANYGYTF
TRBJ2-7	.	TRBV28	.	13	TGTGCCAGCAGAATCGACAGCTCCTACGAGCAGTACTTC	CASRIDSSYEQYF
TRBJ1-1	.	TRBV18	.	17	TGTGCCAGCTCACCACCGGGAAGGGGATTGGCGAACACTGAAGCTTTCTTT	CASSPPGRGLANTEAFF
TRBJ2-3	.	TRBV5-1	.	14	TGCGCCAGCAGCTTGGTGGGACACACAGATACGCAGTATTTT	CASSLVGHTDTQYF
TRBJ2-7	.	TRBV5-1	.	16	TGCGCCAGCAGCGGTGGATTGGGCCTAGCCACCTACGAGCAGTACTTC	CASSGGLGLATYEQYF
TRBJ1-2	.	TRBV7-2	.	13	TGTGCCAGCACCGGCCGGGGGAACTATGGCTACACCTTC	CASTGRGNYGYTF
TRBJ1-2	.	TRBV6-5	.	11	TGTGCCAGCAGTTCACATGCGGGACGTTACTTC	CASSSHAGRYF
TRBJ1-2	.	TRBV11-2	.	13	TGTGCCAGCAGCTTAGAGCCAGGGGTGAGCTACACCTTC	CASSLEPGVSYTF
TRBJ1-5	TRBD1	TRBV28	.	15	TGTGCCAGCAGCCCCACGGACAGGGGCCATCAGCCCCAGCATTTT	CASSPTDRGHQPQHF
TRBJ2-3	TRBD2	TRBV19	.	17	TGTGCCAGTAGTACCCCGGGACTAGCGGGAGGGGCAGATACGCAGTATTTT	CASSTPGLAGGADTQYF
TRBJ2-7	.	TRBV19	.	13	TGTGCCAGTAGCCTCCTCCCTCAGAACGAGCAGTACTTC	CASSLLPQNEQYF
TRBJ1-5	TRBD1	TRBV6-5	.	13	TGTGCCAGCACGGGGACAGGGCCCCAGCCCCAGCATTTT	CASTGTGPQPQHF
TRBJ2-2	.	TRBV2	.	16	TGTGCCAGCAGTGAGGTGGGGGCGCGTAACACCGGGGAGCTGTTTTTT	CASSEVGARNTGELFF
TRBJ1-5	.	TRBV28	few	13	TGTGCCAGCAGTCTTCAGGGAAATCAGCCCCAGCATTTT	CASSLQGNQPQHF
TRBJ2-5	TRBD2	TRBV14	.	16	TGTGCCAGCAGCCAAGATCCAGCGGGAGGGATAGATACCCAGTACTTC	CASSQDPAGGIDTQYF
TRBJ2-7	TRBD2	TRBV6-2/TRBV6-3	.	18	TGTGCCAGCAGTTATAGCCCCGGGACTAGCGGGAGCTACTACGAGCAGTACTTC	CASSYSPGTSGSYYEQYF
TRBJ1-4	.	TRBV28	.	15	TGTGCCAGCAGTTTGGGAGGGGCCCGAAATGAAAAACTGTTTTTT	CASSLGGARNEKLFF
TRBJ2-5	.	TRBV5-4	once	11	TGTGCCAGCAGCAACCGGGAGACCCAGTACTTC	CASSNRETQYF
TRBJ1-5	.	TRBV6-4	.	13	TGTGCCAGCAGTGAGGCCAGGGATCAGCCCCAGCATTTT	CASSEARDQPQHF
TRBJ2-3	TRBD1	TRBV24-1	once	16	TGTGCCACCAGTGATTTGCAGGGACAGGGGGGAGATACGCAGTATTTT	CATSDLQGQGGDTQYF
TRBJ2-5	TRBD2	TRBV27	.	16	TGTGCCAGCAGCGCAGGGGTAGCGGGATATCAAGAGACCCAGTACTTC	CASSAGVAGYQETQYF
TRBJ1-6	.	TRBV10-2	.	15	TGCGCCAGCAGTGACAGGGGTTCCTATAATTCACCCCTCCACTTT	CASSDRGSYNSPLHF
TRBJ1-3	.	TRBV28	once	14	TGTGCCAGCAGTCCCCTTTCCTCTGGAAACACCATATATTTT	CASSPLSSGNTIYF